The 4 T cell receptor beta chains presented below share a single source sample, sequenced in a study of circulating and synovial CD4+ cells in juvenile arthritis. The data were produced by immunoSEQ multiplex PCR, yet TCRdb's version contains in-frame clones alone and is incomplete. The sample has about 32,000 clones; around 93% are singletons. The sequencing input was CD4+ T cells from blood. These receptor sequences come from a human donor with juvenile idiopathic arthritis.

The CDR3 loop reads CASAGGRNTIYF. The CDR3 coding sequence is TGTGCCTCGGCCGGGGGGAGAAACACCATATATTTT. The chain links TRBV28 to TRBJ1-3, with D perhaps TRBD1 (5 bases). Trimming left V 11 bases short and J 5 bases short, with 13 bases between. Germline loops: CDR1 MDHEN, CDR2 SYDVKM. The CDR3 runs 12 residues.

The chain uses TRBV6-5 and TRBJ2-5; TRBD2 matches 12 bases. This CDR3 comprises 14 residues. Per the germline V gene, CDR1 is MNHEY and CDR2 is SVGAGI. V shed 5 bases, J shed 5 bases, and the junction held 3 bases outside the gene matches. As DNA, the CDR3 is TGTGCCAGCAGTAGGACTAGCGGGATGGAGACCCAGTACTTC. Protein: CASSRTSGMETQYF.

This clone came up once. The V call is TRBV19, the J call TRBJ2-5; 8 positions agree with TRBD2. V was pared by 5 bases and J by 1 base, with 18 bases of the junction left unmatched. This CDR3 has 19 residues. Germline-derived CDR1 and CDR2 are LNHDA and SQIVND (reference sequence). For the CDR3, the DNA is TGTGCCAGTAGTCTACATCGGAAGTGGAGCGGGAGTCCCCAAGAGACCCAGTACTTC. Its translation: CASSLHRKWSGSPQETQYF.

This chain links TRBV10-3 with TRBJ2-2; the match to TRBD2 covers 13 bases. CDR1 is ENHRY and CDR2 is SYGVKD in the germline V gene. The junction had 1 base not matched to a gene; V was cut back by 4 bases and J by 5 bases. The CDR3 totals 15 residues. CDR3 bases: TGTGCCATCAGTGGACTAGCGGGAGGAACCGGGGAGCTGTTTTTT. Translation gives CAISGLAGGTGELFF.